This TCR beta chain was captured in a study of graft-versus-host responses after intestinal transplantation. Trimming took off 8 bases at V and 9 bases at J, with 17 bases between the two ends. Per germline, CDR1 SNHLY and CDR2 FYNNEI. This CDR3 region has 13 residues. Whole-study findings and limits: In recipient marrow, GvH clones were found, and some appeared first in ileum or blood. Patients with graft-donor T cell macrochimerism had high graft-versus-host to host-versus-graft clonal ratios in allografts.

This clone has only one observation. The antigen remains unidentified. Intraepithelial lymphocytes and lamina propria lymphocytes were released through processing of graft tissue. Sequenced by immunoSEQ multiplex PCR; TCRdb stores in-frame clones only, minus some. The sample has around 23,000 clones, roughly four fifths seen once; the top ten hold around 3%. This chain connects TRBV2 to TRBJ2-1; possibly TRBD2 for D (7 bases). This sample comprised ileum tissue, obtained 12 days after intestinal transplant. This receptor was identified in a human patient who received an intestinal transplant, so some T cells may come from the graft donor. CDR3 sequence (DNA): TGTGCCAGCCGAGGGGGGGAGTACGGTGAGCAGTTCTTC. It translates to CASRGGEYGEQFF. Full variable domain (rest looked up from reference TRBV2 and TRBJ2-1): EPEVTQTPSHQVTQMGQEVILRCVPISNHLYFYWYRQILGQKVEFLVSFYNNEISEKSEIFDDQFSVERPDGSNFTLKIRSTKLEDSAMYFCASRGGEYGEQFFGPGTRLTVL.